The present TCR beta chain was sequenced within a study of cytomegalovirus exposure and HLA in healthy donors. Study-wide results and limits: Among the CMV-associated chains, three were confirmed in vitro as specific for CMV antigens. It is likely that the observed cluster of highly shared sequence variants was a sequencing artifact.

PCR amplification relied on 60 Vbeta primers (plus 13 Jbeta primers). Sequencing used immunoSEQ multiplex PCR; TCRdb keeps in-frame clones, though not all of them. The sample lists tens of thousands of clones; approximately 67% were seen once. This clone was counted a single time. Its matching antigen is unknown. The sequenced material came from PBMCs. The TCR was taken from a male donor in good health and CMV-seropositive.

CDR3 coding DNA: TGTGCTAGTGGCCGGGACAGGGGGCTCCCGATGAACACTGAAGCTTTCTTT. Its translation is CASGRDRGLPMNTEAFF. This sequence joins TRBV12-5 and TRBJ1-1, with 12 bases identical to TRBD1. CDR1 is LGHNT, CDR2 FRNRAP, per germline. CDR3 size: 17 residues. The V gene end was trimmed by 6 bases and the J gene end by 0 bases; junction bases not matched to a gene: 8.